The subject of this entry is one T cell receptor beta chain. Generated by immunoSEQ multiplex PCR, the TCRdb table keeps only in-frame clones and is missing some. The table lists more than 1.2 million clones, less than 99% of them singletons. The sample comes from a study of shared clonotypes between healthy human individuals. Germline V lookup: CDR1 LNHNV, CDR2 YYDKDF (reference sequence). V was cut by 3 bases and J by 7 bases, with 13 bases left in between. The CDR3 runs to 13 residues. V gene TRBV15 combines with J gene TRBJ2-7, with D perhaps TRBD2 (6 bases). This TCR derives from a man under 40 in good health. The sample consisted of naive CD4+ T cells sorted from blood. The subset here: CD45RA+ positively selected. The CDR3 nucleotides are TGTGCCACCAGCAGGGGACTGCCTCGGGAGCAGTACTTC. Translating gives CATSRGLPREQYF. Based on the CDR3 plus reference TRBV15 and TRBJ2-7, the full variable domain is DAMVIQNPRYQVTQFGKPVTLSCSQTLNHNVMYWYQQKSSQAPKLLFHYYDKDFNNEADTPDNFQSRRPNTSFCFLDIRSPGLGDTAMYLCATSRGLPREQYFGPGTRLTVT.